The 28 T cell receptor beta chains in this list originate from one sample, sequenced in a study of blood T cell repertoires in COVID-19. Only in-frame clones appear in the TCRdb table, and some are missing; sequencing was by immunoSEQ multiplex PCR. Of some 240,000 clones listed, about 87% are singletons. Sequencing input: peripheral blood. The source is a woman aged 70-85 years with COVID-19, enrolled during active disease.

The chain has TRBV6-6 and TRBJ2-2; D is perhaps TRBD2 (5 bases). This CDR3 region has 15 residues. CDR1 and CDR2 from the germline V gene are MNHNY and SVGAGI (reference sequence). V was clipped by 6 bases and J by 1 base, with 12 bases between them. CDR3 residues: CASRQQAVNTGELFF. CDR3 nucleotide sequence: TGTGCCAGCAGACAACAAGCGGTGAACACCGGGGAGCTGTTTTTT.

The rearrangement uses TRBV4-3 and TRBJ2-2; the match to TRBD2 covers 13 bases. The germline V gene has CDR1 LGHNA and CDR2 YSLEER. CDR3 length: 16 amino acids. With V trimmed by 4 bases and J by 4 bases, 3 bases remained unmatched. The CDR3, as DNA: TGCGCCAGCAGCCTGGGACTAGCGGGAACCACCGGGGAGCTGTTTTTT. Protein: CASSLGLAGTTGELFF.

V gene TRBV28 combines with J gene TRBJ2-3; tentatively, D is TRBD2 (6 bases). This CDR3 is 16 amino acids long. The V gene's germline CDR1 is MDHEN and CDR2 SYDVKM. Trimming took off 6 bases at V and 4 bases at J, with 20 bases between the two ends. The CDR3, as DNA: TGTGCCAGCAGCACAGAACAACGGGGGAGATCAGATACGCAGTATTTT. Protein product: CASSTEQRGRSDTQYF.

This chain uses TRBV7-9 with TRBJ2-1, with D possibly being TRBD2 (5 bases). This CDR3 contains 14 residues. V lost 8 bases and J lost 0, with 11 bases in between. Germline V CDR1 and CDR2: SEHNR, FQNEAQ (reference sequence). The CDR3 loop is CASGVSVSYNEQFF. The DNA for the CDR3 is TGTGCCAGCGGCGTTAGCGTCTCCTACAATGAGCAGTTCTTC.

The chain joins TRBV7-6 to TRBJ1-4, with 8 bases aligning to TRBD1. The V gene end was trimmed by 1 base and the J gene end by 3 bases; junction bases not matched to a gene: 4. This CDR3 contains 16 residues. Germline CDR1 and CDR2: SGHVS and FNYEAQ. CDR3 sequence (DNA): TGTGCCAGCAGCTTAGGGCAGGGGGCCGCTAATGAAAAACTGTTTTTT. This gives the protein CASSLGQGAANEKLFF.

This CDR3 is CASSWDRGYEQYF. CDR3 bases: TGTGCCAGCAGCTGGGACAGAGGCTACGAGCAGTACTTC. The V and J genes are TRBV7-2 and TRBJ2-7; TRBD1 aligns across 7 bases. The CDR3 loop spans 13 amino acids. Per germline, CDR1 SGHTA and CDR2 FQGNSA. With 4 bases clipped from V and 3 bases from J, the junction kept 3 bases outside the gene matches.

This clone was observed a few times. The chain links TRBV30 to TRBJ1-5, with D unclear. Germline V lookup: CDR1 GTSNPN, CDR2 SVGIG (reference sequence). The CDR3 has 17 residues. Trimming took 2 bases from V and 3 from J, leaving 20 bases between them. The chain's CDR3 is CAWSPPFRPNYNQPQHF. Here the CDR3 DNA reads TGTGCCTGGAGTCCCCCTTTCCGGCCCAACTACAATCAGCCCCAGCATTTT.

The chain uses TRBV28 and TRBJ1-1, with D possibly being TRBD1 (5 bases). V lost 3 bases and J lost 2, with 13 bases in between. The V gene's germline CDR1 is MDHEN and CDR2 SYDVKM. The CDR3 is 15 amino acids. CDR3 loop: CASSLDQGGNTEAFF. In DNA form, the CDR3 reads TGTGCCAGCAGTTTGGACCAGGGCGGCAACACTGAAGCTTTCTTT.

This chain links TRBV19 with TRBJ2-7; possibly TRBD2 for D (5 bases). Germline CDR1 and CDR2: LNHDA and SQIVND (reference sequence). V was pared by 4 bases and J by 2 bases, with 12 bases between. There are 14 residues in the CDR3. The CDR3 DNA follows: TGTGCCAGTAGTACGCCCAAGGGAGCCTACGAGCAGTACTTC. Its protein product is CASSTPKGAYEQYF.

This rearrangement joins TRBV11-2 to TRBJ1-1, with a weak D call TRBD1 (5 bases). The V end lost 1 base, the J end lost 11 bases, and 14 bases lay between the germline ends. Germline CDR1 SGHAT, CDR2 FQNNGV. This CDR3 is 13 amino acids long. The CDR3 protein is CASSLAGRVGAFF. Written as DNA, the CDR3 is TGTGCCAGCAGCTTAGCGGGCAGGGTTGGGGCTTTCTTT. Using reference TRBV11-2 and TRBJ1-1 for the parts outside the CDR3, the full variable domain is EAGVAQSPRYKIIEKRQSVAFWCNPISGHATLYWYQQILGQGPKLLIQFQNNGVVDDSQLPKDRFSAERLKGVDSTLKIQPAKLEDSAVYLCASSLAGRVGAFFGQGTRLTVV.

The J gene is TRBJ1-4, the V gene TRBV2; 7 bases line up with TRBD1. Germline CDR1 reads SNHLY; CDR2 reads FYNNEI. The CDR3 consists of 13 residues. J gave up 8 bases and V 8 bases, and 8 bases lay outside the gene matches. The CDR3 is CASSTGEQEKLFF. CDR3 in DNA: TGTGCCAGCTCAACAGGGGAGCAAGAAAAACTGTTTTTT.

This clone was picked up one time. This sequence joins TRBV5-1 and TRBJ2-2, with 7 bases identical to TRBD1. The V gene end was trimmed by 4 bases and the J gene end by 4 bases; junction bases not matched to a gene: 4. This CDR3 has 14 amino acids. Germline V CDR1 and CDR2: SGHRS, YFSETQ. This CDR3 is CASSTGQITGELFF. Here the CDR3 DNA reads TGCGCCAGCAGCACGGGACAGATCACCGGGGAGCTGTTTTTT.

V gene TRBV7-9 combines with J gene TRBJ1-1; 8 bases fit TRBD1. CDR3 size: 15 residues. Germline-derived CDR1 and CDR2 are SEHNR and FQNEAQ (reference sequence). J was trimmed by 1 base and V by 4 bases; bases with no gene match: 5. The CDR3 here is CASSWGTGENTEAFF. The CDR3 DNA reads TGTGCCAGCAGCTGGGGGACAGGAGAGAACACTGAAGCTTTCTTT.

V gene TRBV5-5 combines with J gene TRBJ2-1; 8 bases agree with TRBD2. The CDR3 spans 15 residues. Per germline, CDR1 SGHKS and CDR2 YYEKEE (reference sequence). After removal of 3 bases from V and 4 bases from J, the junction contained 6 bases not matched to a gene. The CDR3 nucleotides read TGTGCCAGCAGCTCAAGCGGGAGTCGATACAATGAGCAGTTCTTC. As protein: CASSSSGSRYNEQFF.

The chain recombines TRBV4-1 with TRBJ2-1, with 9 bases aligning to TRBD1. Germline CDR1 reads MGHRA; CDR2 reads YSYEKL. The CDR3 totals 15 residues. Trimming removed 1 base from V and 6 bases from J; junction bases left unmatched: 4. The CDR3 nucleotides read TGCGCCAGCAGCCAAGGGGACAGGGTGGGCAATGAGCAGTTCTTC. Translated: CASSQGDRVGNEQFF.

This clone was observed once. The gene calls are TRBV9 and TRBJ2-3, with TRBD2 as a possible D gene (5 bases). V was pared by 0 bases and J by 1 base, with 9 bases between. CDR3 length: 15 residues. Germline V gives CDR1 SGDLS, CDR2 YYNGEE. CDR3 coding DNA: TGTGCCAGCAGCGTAGGCGGGTTTGGCACAGATACGCAGTATTTT. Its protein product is CASSVGGFGTDTQYF.

DNA of the CDR3: TGTGCCAGCAGTTACGCTTTCGCAACAGGGCTCGACGAGCAGTACTTC. The encoded protein is CASSYAFATGLDEQYF. The V call is TRBV6-5, the J call TRBJ2-7; D might be TRBD1 (6 bases). V was pared by 2 bases and J by 5 bases, with 19 bases between. The CDR3 sequence is 16 residues long. Germline assignment: CDR1 MNHEY and CDR2 SVGAGI.

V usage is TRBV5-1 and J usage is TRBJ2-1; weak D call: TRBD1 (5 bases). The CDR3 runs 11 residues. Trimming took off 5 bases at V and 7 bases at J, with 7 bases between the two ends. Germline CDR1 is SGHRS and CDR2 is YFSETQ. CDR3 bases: TGCGCCAGCAGGGGGCAGAATGAGCAGTTCTTC. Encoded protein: CASRGQNEQFF.

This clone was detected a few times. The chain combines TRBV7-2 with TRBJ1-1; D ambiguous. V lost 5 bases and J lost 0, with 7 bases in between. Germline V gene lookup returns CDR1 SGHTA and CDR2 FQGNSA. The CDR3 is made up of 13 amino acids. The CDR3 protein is CASSNHMNTEAFF. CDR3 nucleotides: TGTGCCAGCAGCAATCACATGAACACTGAAGCTTTCTTT.

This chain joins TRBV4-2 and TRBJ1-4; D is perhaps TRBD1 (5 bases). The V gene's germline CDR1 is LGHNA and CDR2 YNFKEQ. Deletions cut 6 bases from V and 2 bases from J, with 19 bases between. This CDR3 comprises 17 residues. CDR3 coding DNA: TGTGCCAGCAGTCCCGCTCAGGGTAGTTCGACTAATGAAAAACTGTTTTTT. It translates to CASSPAQGSSTNEKLFF.

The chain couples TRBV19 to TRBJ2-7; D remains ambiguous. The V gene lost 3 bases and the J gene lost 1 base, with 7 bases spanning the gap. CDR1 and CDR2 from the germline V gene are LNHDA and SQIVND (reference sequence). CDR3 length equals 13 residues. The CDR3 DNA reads TGTGCCAGTAGTATGTCGGTGTCCTACGAGCAGTACTTC. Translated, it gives CASSMSVSYEQYF.

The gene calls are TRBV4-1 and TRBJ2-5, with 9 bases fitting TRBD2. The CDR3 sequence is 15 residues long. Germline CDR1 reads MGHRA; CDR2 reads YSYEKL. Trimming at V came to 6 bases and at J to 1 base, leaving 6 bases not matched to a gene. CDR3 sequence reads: CASRQLAGAQETQYF. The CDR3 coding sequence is TGCGCCAGCAGGCAACTAGCGGGCGCCCAAGAGACCCAGTACTTC.

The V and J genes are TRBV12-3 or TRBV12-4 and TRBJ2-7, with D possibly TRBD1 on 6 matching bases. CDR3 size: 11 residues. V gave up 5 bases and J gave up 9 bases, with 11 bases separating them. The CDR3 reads CASSPAGVQYF. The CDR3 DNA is TGTGCCAGCAGTCCCGCAGGGGTGCAGTACTTC.

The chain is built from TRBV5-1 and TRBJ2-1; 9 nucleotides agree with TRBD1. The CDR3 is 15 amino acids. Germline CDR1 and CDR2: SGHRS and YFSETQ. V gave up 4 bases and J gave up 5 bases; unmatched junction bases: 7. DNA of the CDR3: TGCGCCAGCAGCCTCAGACAGGGGGGTAACAATGAGCAGTTCTTC. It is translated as CASSLRQGGNNEQFF.

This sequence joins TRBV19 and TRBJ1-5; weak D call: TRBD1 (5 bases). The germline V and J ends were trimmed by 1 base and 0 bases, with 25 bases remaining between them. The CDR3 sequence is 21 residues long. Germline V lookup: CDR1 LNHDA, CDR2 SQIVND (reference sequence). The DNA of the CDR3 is TGTGCCAGTAGTATAGGGGCGACCGGGGACTTTCAACGTTATAGCAATCAGCCCCAGCATTTT. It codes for CASSIGATGDFQRYSNQPQHF.

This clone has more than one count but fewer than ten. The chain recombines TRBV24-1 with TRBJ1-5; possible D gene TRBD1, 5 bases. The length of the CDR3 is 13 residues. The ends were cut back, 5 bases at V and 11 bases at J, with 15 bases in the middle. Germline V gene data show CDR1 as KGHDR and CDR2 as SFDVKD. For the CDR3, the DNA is TGTGCCACCAGTGTCGGGGGAGGTATGGCCCAGCATTTT. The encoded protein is CATSVGGGMAQHF.

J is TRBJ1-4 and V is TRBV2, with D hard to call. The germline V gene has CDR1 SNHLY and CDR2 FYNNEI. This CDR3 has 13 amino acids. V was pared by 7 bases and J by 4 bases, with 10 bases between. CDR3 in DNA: TGTGCCAGCATGAGGCAGCTTAATGAAAAACTGTTTTTT. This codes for CASMRQLNEKLFF.

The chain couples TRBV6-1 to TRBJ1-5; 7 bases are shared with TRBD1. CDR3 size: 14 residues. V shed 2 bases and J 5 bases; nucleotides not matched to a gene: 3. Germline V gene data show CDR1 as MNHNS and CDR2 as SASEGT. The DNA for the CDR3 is TGTGCCAGCAGTGAACGAACAGGGGATCAGCCCCAGCATTTT. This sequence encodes CASSERTGDQPQHF.